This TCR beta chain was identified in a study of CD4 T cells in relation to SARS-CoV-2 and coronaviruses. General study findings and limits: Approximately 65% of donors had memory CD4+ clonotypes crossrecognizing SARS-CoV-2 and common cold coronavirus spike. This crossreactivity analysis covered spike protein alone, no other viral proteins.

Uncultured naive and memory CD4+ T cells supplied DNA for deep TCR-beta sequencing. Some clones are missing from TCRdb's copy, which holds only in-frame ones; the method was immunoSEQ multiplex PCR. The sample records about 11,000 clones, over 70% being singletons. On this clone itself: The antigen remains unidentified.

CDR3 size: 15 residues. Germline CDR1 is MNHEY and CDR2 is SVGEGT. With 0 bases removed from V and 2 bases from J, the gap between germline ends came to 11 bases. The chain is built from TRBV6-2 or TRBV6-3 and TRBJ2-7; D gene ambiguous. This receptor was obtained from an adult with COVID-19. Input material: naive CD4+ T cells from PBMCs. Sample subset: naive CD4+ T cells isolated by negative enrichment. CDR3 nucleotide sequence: TGTGCCAGCAGTTACTCTTCGGCAAACCCCTACGAGCAGTACTTC. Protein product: CASSYSSANPYEQYF.